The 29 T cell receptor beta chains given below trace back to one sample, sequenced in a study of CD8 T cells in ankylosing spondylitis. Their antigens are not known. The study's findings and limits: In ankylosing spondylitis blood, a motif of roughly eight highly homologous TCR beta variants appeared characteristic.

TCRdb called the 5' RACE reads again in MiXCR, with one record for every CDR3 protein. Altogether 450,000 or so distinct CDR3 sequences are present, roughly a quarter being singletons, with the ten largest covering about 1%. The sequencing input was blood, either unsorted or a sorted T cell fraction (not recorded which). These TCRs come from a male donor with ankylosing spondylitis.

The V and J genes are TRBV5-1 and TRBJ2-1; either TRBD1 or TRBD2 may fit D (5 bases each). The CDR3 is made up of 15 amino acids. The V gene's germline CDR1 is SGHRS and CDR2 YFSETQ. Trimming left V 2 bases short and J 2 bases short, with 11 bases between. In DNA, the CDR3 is TGCGCCAGCAGCTTCCGGGACGGTACCTACAATGAGCAGTTCTTC. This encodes CASSFRDGTYNEQFF. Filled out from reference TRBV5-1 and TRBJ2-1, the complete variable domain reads KAGVTQTPRYLIKTRGQQVTLSCSPISGHRSVSWYQQTPGQGLQFLFEYFSETQRNKGNFPGRFSGRQFSNSRSEMNVSTLELGDSALYLCASSFRDGTYNEQFFGPGTRLTVL.

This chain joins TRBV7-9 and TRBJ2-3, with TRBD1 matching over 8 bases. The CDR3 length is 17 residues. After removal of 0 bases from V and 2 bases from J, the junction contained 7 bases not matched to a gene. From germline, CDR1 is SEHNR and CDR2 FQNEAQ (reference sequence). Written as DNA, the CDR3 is TGTGCCAGCAGCTTAGCTCCCGGGACAGGATACACAGATACGCAGTATTTT. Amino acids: CASSLAPGTGYTDTQYF.

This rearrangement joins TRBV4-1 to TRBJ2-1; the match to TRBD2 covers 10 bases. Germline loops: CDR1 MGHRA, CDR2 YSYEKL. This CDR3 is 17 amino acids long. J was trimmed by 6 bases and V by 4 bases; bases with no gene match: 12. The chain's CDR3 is CASSLSGKIAGGNEQFF. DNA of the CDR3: TGCGCCAGCAGCCTTTCGGGCAAAATAGCGGGAGGCAATGAGCAGTTCTTC.

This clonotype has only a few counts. CDR3 loop: CASSPSLGEQFF. The DNA for the CDR3 is TGTGCCAGCAGCCCGTCCCTAGGCGAGCAGTTCTTC. The rearrangement links TRBV3-1 to TRBJ2-1; D remains unclear. This CDR3 comprises 12 residues. The V end was cut by 4 bases, the J end by 10 bases, with 11 bases between. Germline CDR1 LGHDT, CDR2 YNNKEL (reference sequence).

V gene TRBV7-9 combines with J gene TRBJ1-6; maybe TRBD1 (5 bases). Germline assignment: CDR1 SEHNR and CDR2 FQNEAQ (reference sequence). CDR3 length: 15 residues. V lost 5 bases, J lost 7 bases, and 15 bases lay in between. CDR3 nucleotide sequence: TGTGCCAGCAGCAACCCGGGGGGGGAGAATTCACCCCTCCACTTT. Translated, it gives CASSNPGGENSPLHF.

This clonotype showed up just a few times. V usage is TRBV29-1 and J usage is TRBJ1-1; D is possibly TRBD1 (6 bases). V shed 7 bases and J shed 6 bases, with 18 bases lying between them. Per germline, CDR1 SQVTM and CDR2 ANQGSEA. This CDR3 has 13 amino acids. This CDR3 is CSASKGGVAEAFF. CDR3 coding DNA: TGCAGCGCCTCAAAAGGGGGGGTTGCTGAAGCTTTCTTT.

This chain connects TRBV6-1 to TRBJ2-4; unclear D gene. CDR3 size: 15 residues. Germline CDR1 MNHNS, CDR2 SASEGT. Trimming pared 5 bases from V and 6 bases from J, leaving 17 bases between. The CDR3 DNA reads TGTGCCAGCAGTACCGGGCCCGTGCGTGGAAACATTCAGTACTTC. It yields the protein CASSTGPVRGNIQYF.

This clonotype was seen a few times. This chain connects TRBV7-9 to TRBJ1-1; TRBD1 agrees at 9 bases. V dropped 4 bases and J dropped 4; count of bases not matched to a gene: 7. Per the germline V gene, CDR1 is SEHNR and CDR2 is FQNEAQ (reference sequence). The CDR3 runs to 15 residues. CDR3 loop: CASSSPGQGSTEAFF. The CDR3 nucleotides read TGTGCCAGCAGCTCTCCGGGACAGGGAAGCACTGAAGCTTTCTTT.

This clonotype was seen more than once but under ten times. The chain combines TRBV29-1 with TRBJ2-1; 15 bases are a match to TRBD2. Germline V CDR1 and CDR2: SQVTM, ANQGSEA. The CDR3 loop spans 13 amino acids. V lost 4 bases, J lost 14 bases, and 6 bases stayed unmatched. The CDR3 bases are TGCAGCGTTGCGGGACTAGCGGGAGGTAGGAAGTTCTTC. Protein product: CSVAGLAGGRKFF.

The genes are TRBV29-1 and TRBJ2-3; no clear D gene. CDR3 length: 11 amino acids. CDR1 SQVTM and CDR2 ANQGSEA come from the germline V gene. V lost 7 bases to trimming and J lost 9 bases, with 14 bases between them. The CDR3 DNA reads TGCAGCGCCCTCGGCCTTACCACGCAGTATTTT. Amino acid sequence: CSALGLTTQYF.

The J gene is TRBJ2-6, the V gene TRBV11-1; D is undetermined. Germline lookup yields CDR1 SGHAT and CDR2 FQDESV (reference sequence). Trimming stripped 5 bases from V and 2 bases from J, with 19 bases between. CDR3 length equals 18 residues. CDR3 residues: CASSTSPLGMPGANVLTF. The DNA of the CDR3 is TGTGCCAGCAGCACTTCCCCCCTAGGAATGCCTGGGGCCAACGTCCTGACTTTC.

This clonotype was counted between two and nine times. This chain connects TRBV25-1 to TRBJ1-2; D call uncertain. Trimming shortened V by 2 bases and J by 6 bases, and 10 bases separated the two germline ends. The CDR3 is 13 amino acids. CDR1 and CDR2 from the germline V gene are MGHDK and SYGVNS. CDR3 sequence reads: CASSEGVRDGYTF. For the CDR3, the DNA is TGTGCCAGCAGTGAAGGTGTGAGGGATGGCTACACCTTC.

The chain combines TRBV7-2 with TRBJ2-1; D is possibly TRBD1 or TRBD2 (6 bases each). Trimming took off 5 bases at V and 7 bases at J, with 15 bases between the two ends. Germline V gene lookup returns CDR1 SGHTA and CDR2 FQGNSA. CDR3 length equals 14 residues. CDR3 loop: CASSVVGGRNEQFF. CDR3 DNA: TGTGCCAGCAGCGTGGTCGGGGGCCGAAATGAGCAGTTCTTC.

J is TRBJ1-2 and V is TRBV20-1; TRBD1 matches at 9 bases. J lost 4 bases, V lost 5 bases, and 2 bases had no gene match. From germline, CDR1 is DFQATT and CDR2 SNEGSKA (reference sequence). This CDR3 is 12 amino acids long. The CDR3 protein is CSASDRGYGYTF. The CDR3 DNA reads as TGCAGTGCTTCGGACAGGGGCTATGGCTACACCTTC.

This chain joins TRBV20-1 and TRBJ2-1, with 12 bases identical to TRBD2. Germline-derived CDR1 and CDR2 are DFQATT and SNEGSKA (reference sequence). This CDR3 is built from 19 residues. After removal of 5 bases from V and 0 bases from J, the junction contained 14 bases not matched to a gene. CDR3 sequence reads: CSAATSGRPTTYSYNEQFF. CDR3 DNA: TGCAGTGCTGCTACTAGCGGGAGGCCAACCACCTACTCCTACAATGAGCAGTTCTTC.

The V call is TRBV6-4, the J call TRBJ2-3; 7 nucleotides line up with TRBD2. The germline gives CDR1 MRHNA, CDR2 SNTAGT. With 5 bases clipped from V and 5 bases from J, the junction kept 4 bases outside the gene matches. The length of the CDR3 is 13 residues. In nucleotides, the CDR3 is TGTGCCAGCAGTCACCAGCGGGGAGATACGCAGTATTTT. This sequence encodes CASSHQRGDTQYF.

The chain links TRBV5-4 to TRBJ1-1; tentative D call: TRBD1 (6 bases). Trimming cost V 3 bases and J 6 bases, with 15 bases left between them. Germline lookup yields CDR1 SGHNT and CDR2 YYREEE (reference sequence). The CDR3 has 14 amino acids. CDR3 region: CASSSPGQRAEAFF. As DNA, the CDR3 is TGTGCCAGCAGCTCCCCGGGACAACGGGCTGAAGCTTTCTTT.

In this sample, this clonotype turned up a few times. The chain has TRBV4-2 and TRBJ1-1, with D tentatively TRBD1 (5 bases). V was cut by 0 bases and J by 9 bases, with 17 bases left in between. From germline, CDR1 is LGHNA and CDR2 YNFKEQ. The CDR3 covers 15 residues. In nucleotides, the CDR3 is TGTGCCAGCAGCCAAGATAGGGTTACAGGACCACAAGCTTTCTTT. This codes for CASSQDRVTGPQAFF.

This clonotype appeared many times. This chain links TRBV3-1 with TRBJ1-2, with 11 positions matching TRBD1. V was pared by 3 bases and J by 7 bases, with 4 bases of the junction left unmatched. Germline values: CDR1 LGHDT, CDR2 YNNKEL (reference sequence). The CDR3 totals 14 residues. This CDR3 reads CASSQVDRGPGYTF. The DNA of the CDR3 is TGTGCCAGCAGCCAGGTGGACAGGGGGCCTGGCTACACCTTC.

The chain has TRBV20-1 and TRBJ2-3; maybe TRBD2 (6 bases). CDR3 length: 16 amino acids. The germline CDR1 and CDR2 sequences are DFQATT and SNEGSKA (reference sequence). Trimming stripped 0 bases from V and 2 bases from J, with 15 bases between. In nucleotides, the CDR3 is TGCAGTGCTAGAGAGGATAGCGGTATTCACACAGATACGCAGTATTTT. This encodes CSAREDSGIHTDTQYF.

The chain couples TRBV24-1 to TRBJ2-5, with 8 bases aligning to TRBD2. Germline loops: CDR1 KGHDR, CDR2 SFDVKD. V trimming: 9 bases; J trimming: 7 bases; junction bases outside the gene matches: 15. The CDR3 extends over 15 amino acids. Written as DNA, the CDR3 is TGTGCCACCGAGGAATCAAGCGGGAGCGGAGGGACCCAGTACTTC. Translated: CATEESSGSGGTQYF.

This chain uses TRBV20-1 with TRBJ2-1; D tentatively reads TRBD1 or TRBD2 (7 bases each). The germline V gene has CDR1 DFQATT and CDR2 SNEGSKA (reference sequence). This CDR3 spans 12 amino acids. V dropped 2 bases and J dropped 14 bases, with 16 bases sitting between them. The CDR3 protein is CSARTAGGGEFF. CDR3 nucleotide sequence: TGCAGTGCTAGAACGGCAGGGGGGGGGGAGTTCTTC.

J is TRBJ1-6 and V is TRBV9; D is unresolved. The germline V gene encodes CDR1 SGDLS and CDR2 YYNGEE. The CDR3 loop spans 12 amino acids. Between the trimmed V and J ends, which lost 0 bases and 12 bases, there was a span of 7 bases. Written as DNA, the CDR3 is TGTGCCAGCAGCGTAGGAAATGGACCCCTCCACTTT. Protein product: CASSVGNGPLHF.

CDR3 nucleotide sequence: TGTGCCACCAGTGGATTCGGCGGGAGGACCCCTGGGGAGCTGTTTTTT. This gives the protein CATSGFGGRTPGELFF. The chain links TRBV24-1 to TRBJ2-2; 8 bases map to TRBD2. There are 16 residues in the CDR3. V trimming: 5 bases; J trimming: 8 bases; junction bases outside the gene matches: 12. Germline CDR1 KGHDR, CDR2 SFDVKD.

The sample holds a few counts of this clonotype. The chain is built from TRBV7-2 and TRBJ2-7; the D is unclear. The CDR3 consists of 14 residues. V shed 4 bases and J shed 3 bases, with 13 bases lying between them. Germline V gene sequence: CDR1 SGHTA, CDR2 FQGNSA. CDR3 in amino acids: CASSSRAGNYEQYF. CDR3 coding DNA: TGTGCCAGCAGCTCTCGAGCAGGAAACTACGAGCAGTACTTC.

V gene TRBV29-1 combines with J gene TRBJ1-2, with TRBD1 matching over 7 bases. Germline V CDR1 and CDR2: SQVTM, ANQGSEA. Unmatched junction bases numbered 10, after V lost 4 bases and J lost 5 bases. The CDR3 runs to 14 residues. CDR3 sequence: CSVGTGGNRYGYTF. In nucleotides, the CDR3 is TGCAGCGTTGGGACAGGTGGCAACAGATATGGCTACACCTTC.

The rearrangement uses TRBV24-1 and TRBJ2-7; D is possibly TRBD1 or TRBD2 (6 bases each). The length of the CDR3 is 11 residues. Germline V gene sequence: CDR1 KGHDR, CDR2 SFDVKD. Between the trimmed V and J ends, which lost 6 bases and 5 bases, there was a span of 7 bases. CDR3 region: CATSRGDEQYV. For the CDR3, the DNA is TGTGCCACCAGTAGGGGGGACGAGCAGTACGTC.

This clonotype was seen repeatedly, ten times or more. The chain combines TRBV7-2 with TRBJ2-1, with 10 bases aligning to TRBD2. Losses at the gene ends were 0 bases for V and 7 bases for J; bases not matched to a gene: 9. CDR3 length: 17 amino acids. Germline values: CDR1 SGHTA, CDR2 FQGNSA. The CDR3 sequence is CASSLAGEAGGPNEQFF. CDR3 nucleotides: TGTGCCAGCAGCTTAGCGGGAGAAGCGGGAGGGCCGAATGAGCAGTTCTTC. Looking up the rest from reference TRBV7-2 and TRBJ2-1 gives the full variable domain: GAGVSQSPSNKVTEKGKDVELRCDPISGHTALYWYRQSLGQGLEFLIYFQGNSAPDKSGLPSDRFSAERTGGSVSTLTIQRTQQEDSAVYLCASSLAGEAGGPNEQFFGPGTRLTVL.

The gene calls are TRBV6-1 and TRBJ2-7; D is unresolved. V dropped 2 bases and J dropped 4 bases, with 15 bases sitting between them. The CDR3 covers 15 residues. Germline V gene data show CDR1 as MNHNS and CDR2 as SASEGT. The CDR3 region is CASSEMVLEAYEQYF. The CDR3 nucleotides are TGTGCCAGCAGTGAAATGGTGCTAGAAGCATACGAGCAGTACTTC.